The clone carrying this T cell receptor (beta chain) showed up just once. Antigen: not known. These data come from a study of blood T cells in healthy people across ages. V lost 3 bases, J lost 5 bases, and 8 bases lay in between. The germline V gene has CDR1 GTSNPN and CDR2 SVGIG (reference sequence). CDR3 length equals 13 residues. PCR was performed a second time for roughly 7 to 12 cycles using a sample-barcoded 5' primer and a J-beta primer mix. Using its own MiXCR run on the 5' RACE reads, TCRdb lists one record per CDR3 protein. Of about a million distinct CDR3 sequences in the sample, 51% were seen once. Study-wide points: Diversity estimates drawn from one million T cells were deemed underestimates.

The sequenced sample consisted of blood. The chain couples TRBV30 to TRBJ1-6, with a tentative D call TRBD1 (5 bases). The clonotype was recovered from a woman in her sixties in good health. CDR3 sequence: CAWSGGNNSPLHF. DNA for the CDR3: TGTGCCTGGAGCGGGGGTAATAATTCACCCCTCCACTTT.